Each of the 24 T cell receptor beta chains below was sequenced from the same sample in a study of blood T cells in healthy people across ages. Together with a sample-barcoded 5' primer, a J-beta primer mix was included in a second PCR lasting about 6 to 12 cycles. TCRdb redid the calling of the 5' RACE reads with MiXCR, one entry per CDR3 protein. The profile shows 1 million to 1.2 million distinct CDR3 sequences, 35% to 45% of them singletons. The sample consisted of blood. These TCRs come from a man between 18 and 35 years old in good health.

Notes on this clonotype: A much bigger clone sits one base away, suggesting this may be a read error. This sequence joins TRBV21-1 and TRBJ1-5. The DNA end is a closer match to TRBJ2-3, so the J assignment may be wrong. TRBV21-1 is termed a pseudogene. The CDR3 sequence is 12 residues long. The CDR3 protein is CASSRGDQPQYF. CDR3 bases: TGTGCCAGCAGCCGGGGTGATCAGCCCCAGTATTTT.

The chain joins TRBV12-3 or TRBV12-4 to TRBJ2-4; no clear D. V shed 4 bases and J shed 13 bases, with 23 bases lying between them. The CDR3 contains 15 residues. CDR3 nucleotide sequence: TGTGCCAGCAGTTCCGTGAGAAGCGCCTACAATGAGCAGTACTTC. The encoded protein is CASSSVRSAYNEQYF.

This chain connects TRBV20-1 to TRBJ1-1; 7 positions agree with TRBD1. Trimming removed 4 bases from V and 5 bases from J; junction bases left unmatched: 10. The germline V gene has CDR1 DFQATT and CDR2 SNEGSKA (reference sequence). This CDR3 spans 14 amino acids. CDR3 coding DNA: TGCAGTGCTAAGGGATACAGGGGAGAAACTGAAGCTTTCTTT. This codes for CSAKGYRGETEAFF.

The rearrangement uses TRBV27 and TRBJ1-5; 9 nucleotides match TRBD1. Trimming at V came to 3 bases and at J to 4 bases, leaving 7 bases not matched to a gene. Germline V gene lookup returns CDR1 MNHEY and CDR2 SMNVEV (reference sequence). This CDR3 region has 16 residues. The CDR3 spells CASSFIGDRENQPQHF. Written as DNA, the CDR3 is TGTGCCAGCAGTTTTATCGGGGACAGGGAAAATCAGCCCCAGCATTTT.

The chain carries TRBV5-5 and TRBJ2-1, with 8 bases aligning to TRBD2. With 2 bases clipped from V and 6 bases from J, the junction kept 1 base outside the gene matches. Germline CDR1 reads SGHKS; CDR2 reads YYEKEE (reference sequence). This CDR3 is 13 amino acids long. CDR3 residues: CASSFAGGNEQFF. The CDR3 DNA reads as TGTGCCAGCAGCTTCGCGGGGGGCAATGAGCAGTTCTTC.

This clonotype was recorded a few times. The gene calls are TRBV6-5 and TRBJ2-1; 7 bases agree with TRBD1. CDR3 length equals 16 residues. The germline gives CDR1 MNHEY, CDR2 SVGAGI. The V gene end was trimmed by 2 bases and the J gene end by 1 base; junction bases not matched to a gene: 5. In DNA form, the CDR3 reads TGTGCCAGCAGTTACACTGGACAGGCGTCCTACAATGAGCAGTTCTTC. This encodes CASSYTGQASYNEQFF.

The chain couples TRBV12-3 or TRBV12-4 to TRBJ1-1, with TRBD1 as a possible D gene (5 bases). The V end was cut by 5 bases, the J end by 1 base, with 11 bases between. The CDR3 consists of 14 residues. CDR3 in amino acids: CASSPRDRNTEAFF. DNA for the CDR3: TGTGCCAGCAGTCCCCGAGACAGGAACACTGAAGCTTTCTTT.

This clonotype was found a few times. This chain uses TRBV6-5 with TRBJ2-4; weak D call: TRBD2 (5 bases). This CDR3 comprises 15 residues. Germline V gene sequence: CDR1 MNHEY, CDR2 SVGAGI. V was pared by 1 base and J by 0 bases, with 7 bases between. As DNA, the CDR3 is TGTGCCAGCAGTTACTTCGGGGAAGCCAAAAACATTCAGTACTTC. Translating it yields CASSYFGEAKNIQYF.

This clonotype showed up just a few times. J is TRBJ1-2 and V is TRBV9; a possible D gene is TRBD1 (6 bases). Trimming pared 5 bases from V and 2 bases from J, leaving 16 bases between. The CDR3 is 15 residues long. Germline assignment: CDR1 SGDLS and CDR2 YYNGEE. CDR3 region: CASSALTGENYGYTF. In nucleotides, the CDR3 is TGTGCCAGCAGTGCCTTGACAGGAGAGAACTATGGCTACACCTTC.

With regard to this clonotype: One junction end disagrees with the germline gene, perhaps due to a read error. This chain uses TRBV9 with TRBJ2-6; D possibly corresponds to TRBD2 (5 bases). The CDR3 extends over 12 amino acids. The germline CDR1 and CDR2 sequences are SGDLS and YYNGEE. The CDR3 DNA reads as TGTGCCGGCAGCTTAGAGGGAGTGCTTCTGACTTTC. It codes for CAGSLEGVLLTF.

The chain employs TRBV20-1 and TRBJ2-1, with D perhaps matching TRBD1 (5 bases). Trimming removed 4 bases at V and 7 bases at J, with 20 bases between. Per germline, CDR1 DFQATT and CDR2 SNEGSKA (reference sequence). The CDR3 runs to 15 residues. CDR3 sequence (DNA): TGCAGTGCTATTATTCGACAGATTGGGGCAAATGAGCAGTTCTTC. This codes for CSAIIRQIGANEQFF.

The chain is built from TRBV30 and TRBJ2-1; 9 positions match TRBD1. Germline V gene lookup returns CDR1 GTSNPN and CDR2 SVGIG (reference sequence). This CDR3 comprises 18 residues. The junction had 21 bases not matched to a gene; V was cut back by 6 bases and J by 6 bases. CDR3 nucleotides: TGTGCCTGTAAACTCCTTTGGCGGGGACAGGGAGACGGCAATGAGCAGTTCTTC. This encodes CACKLLWRGQGDGNEQFF.

On this clonotype itself: The junction departs from the called germline gene at one end, perhaps through a read error. The CDR3 spells CVSSLGGAPSLHYGYTF. In DNA form, the CDR3 reads TGTGTCAGCAGTTTAGGGGGCGCCCCCTCGCTTCACTATGGCTACACCTTC. The chain is built from TRBV12-3 or TRBV12-4 and TRBJ1-2; 7 nucleotides match TRBD1. The CDR3 sequence is 17 residues long.

CDR3 region: CASSYGSGSYNEQYF. The CDR3, as DNA: TGTGCCAGCAGTTACGGTAGCGGTAGCTACAATGAGCAGTACTTC. This chain connects TRBV6-5 to TRBJ2-7, with D tentatively TRBD2 (6 bases). Trimming took 2 bases from V and 7 from J, leaving 18 bases between them. The CDR3 length is 15 residues. Looked up from germline, CDR1 is MNHEY and CDR2 is SVGAGI.

This clonotype turned up a few times. This chain links TRBV12-5 with TRBJ1-5, with D unresolved. Germline CDR1 reads LGHNT; CDR2 reads FRNRAP. Trimming removed 7 bases at V and 2 bases at J, with 9 bases between. The CDR3 runs to 13 residues. DNA of the CDR3: TGTGCTAGTGCCCGCGATCGCAATCAGCCCCAGCATTTT. As protein: CASARDRNQPQHF.

This chain joins TRBV2 and TRBJ2-7; D may be TRBD1 or TRBD2 (5 bases each). Trimming removed 6 bases from V and 12 bases from J, with 15 bases in between. CDR3 length: 11 residues. Germline CDR1 is SNHLY and CDR2 is FYNNEI. The CDR3 DNA is TGTGCCAGCAGCCTAGACAGCGGTCGGTACTTC. Residues: CASSLDSGRYF.

CDR3 sequence: CASSSRLAESDTQYF. The CDR3 region has the DNA TGTGCCAGCAGCTCTCGATTAGCGGAGTCAGATACGCAGTATTTT. V usage is TRBV7-2 and J usage is TRBJ2-3; TRBD2 might be the D (6 bases). V was shortened by 4 bases and J by 4 bases, with 15 bases between the two germline ends. Germline V gives CDR1 SGHTA, CDR2 FQGNSA. The CDR3 runs to 15 residues.

V is TRBV20-1 and J is TRBJ2-1; possibly TRBD2 for D (5 bases). Germline assignment: CDR1 DFQATT and CDR2 SNEGSKA (reference sequence). This CDR3 comprises 16 residues. Trimming removed 0 bases from V and 0 bases from J, with 12 bases in between. The CDR3 sequence is CSARESSSYSYNEQFF. CDR3 nucleotide sequence: TGCAGTGCTAGAGAGTCTAGCTCATACTCCTACAATGAGCAGTTCTTC.

This chain connects TRBV7-2 to TRBJ1-2; 9 bases line up with TRBD1. CDR1 and CDR2 from the germline V gene are SGHTA and FQGNSA. The CDR3 runs 15 residues. After removal of 6 bases from V and 0 bases from J, the junction contained 5 bases not matched to a gene. CDR3 amino acids: CASSSQGATNYGYTF. The CDR3, as DNA: TGTGCCAGCAGTTCACAGGGGGCCACTAACTATGGCTACACCTTC. The full variable domain, in which reference TRBV7-2 and TRBJ1-2 provide the parts outside the CDR3, is GAGVSQSPSNKVTEKGKDVELRCDPISGHTALYWYRQSLGQGLEFLIYFQGNSAPDKSGLPSDRFSAERTGGSVSTLTIQRTQQEDSAVYLCASSSQGATNYGYTFGSGTRLTVV.

A remark on this clonotype: The junction departs from the called germline gene at one end, perhaps through a read error. The rearrangement uses TRBV6-2 or TRBV6-3 and TRBJ2-5; 7 bases match TRBD1. This CDR3 contains 17 residues. Germline V gives CDR1 MNHEY, CDR2 SVGEGT. Here the CDR3 reads CASSHSGQGVFQETQYF. The CDR3 coding sequence is TGTGCCAGCAGTCACTCGGGCCAGGGGGTTTTCCAAGAGACCCAGTACTTC.

This chain connects TRBV20-1 to TRBJ1-1; 9 positions match TRBD1. The junction had 12 bases not matched to a gene; V was cut back by 1 base and J by 6 bases. The germline V gene encodes CDR1 DFQATT and CDR2 SNEGSKA (reference sequence). This CDR3 is 16 amino acids long. CDR3 residues: CSARVFKGTGFPEAFF. The CDR3 nucleotides read TGCAGTGCTAGAGTCTTCAAGGGGACAGGGTTCCCTGAAGCTTTCTTT.

In its sample, this clonotype was seen a few times. V and J are TRBV20-1 and TRBJ1-2, with a weak D call TRBD1 (5 bases). Germline CDR1 and CDR2: DFQATT and SNEGSKA (reference sequence). The CDR3 spans 13 residues. The ends were cut back, 3 bases at V and 7 bases at J, with 15 bases in the middle. This chain's CDR3 is CSASLAGSRGYTF. The CDR3 DNA sequence: TGCAGTGCTAGTTTAGCAGGGTCCCGTGGCTACACCTTC.

As for this clonotype: A read error may be the cause here, since a much bigger clone is one base away. The V gene is TRBV19, the J gene TRBJ2-5; 8 bases agree with TRBD1. Germline values: CDR1 LNHDA, CDR2 SQIVND (reference sequence). The CDR3 length is 15 residues. With 5 bases clipped from V and 11 bases from J, the junction kept 16 bases outside the gene matches. The CDR3 region has the DNA TGTGCCAGTAGTGTCGGCAGGGGGCAATGGAATGAGCAGTACTTC. Its translation is CASSVGRGQWNEQYF.

CDR3 sequence (DNA): TGCGCCAGCAGCCAAGATTTCAGACAAGAGACCCAGTACTTC. Its protein is CASSQDFRQETQYF. This chain joins TRBV4-3 and TRBJ2-5; D gene unclear. CDR3 length: 14 amino acids. Between the trimmed V and J ends, which lost 0 bases and 2 bases, there was a span of 7 bases. CDR1 LGHNA and CDR2 YSLEER come from the germline V gene.